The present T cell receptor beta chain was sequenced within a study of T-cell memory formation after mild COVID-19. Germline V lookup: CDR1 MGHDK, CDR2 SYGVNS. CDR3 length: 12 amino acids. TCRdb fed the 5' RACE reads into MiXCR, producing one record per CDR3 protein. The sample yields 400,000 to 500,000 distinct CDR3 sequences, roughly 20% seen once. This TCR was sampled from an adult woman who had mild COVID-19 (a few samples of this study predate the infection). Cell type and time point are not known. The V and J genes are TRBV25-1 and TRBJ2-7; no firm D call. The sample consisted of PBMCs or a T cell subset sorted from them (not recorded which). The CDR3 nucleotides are TGTGCGACCGGTTCAGCCTCCTACGAGCAGTACTTC. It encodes CATGSASYEQYF.